The TCR beta chain under discussion was sequenced for a study of monozygotic twins with inflammatory bowel disease. The length of the CDR3 is 13 residues. On this clonotype itself: Its antigen is as yet unknown.

Each TCR library used 3500 ng of total RNA. TCRdb re-called the 5' RACE reads, yielding one record per CDR3 amino acid sequence without DNA. Here the sample table reports 440,000 or so distinct CDR3 sequences. General study findings and limits: IBD patients carried less diverse TCRbeta repertoires (inverse Simpson) than healthy co-twins. Immunosuppressive treatment differences may have increased patient repertoire variability. No difference in repertoire similarity was seen between concordant and discordant twins, possibly because power was limited.

The sample comprised blood. This chain uses TRBV12-3 or TRBV12-4 with TRBJ2-5; no DNA is available, so the TRBD1 call from TCRdb remains unchecked. The sequence derives from a human donor with ulcerative colitis or Crohn's disease, or a healthy co-twin of an affected twin (not recorded which). CDR3 sequence reads: CASSGHNQETQYF.